The entry below describes one T cell receptor (beta chain). Its antigen is currently not known. There are no base qualities to consult, and no much larger clone falls within one base. V and J are truncated by 3 bases and 2 bases respectively, leaving an intervening sequence of 10 bases. In the germline V gene, CDR1 corresponds to WSHSY and CDR2 to SAAADI. From cysteine to phenylalanine, the CDR3 is 14 amino acids long. Only CDR3 DNA is held: 42 bases, read in frame from base 1. The record originates from a study of blood T cells in healthy people across ages (dated by TCRdb to 2014 to 2015). Looking at the study overall: In model experiments, template switching captured about one uniquely barcoded TCR beta cDNA molecule for every two T cells. The study measured age-related changes in TCR beta repertoire diversity using deep sequencing normalized with unique cDNA molecular identifiers. Donors were grouped into four age groups: young (average 16 years), middle-aged (39), aged (about 59) and long-lived (approximately 75). To avoid experimental bias, donors of different ages were distributed randomly across sequencing lanes. Using the same blood draw, the study looked at two additional independent replicas of 1 million unique cDNA reads for two donors, one aged 18 to 30 and the other aged 80 or older.

Library prep was done by 5' RACE. Sequencer: Illumina HiSeq 2500. The second PCR ran for about 6 to 12 cycles and used a J-beta primer mix along with a sample-barcoded 5' primer. A unique molecular identifier was introduced onto each TCR beta cDNA molecule by a template-switch 5' adaptor carrying 12 random nucleotides. Each sample yielded at least 3 million CDR3-containing paired-end reads. First-strand cDNA synthesis was performed from all RNA using the Mint cDNA synthesis kit, with priming by a TRBC-specific oligonucleotide. All cDNA was treated with uracil-DNA glycosylase and then went through a first 18-cycle PCR with the universal primers M1SS and BC2_uni_R. As for how the authors treated the data: Each sample was normalized by randomly selecting 1 million high-quality reads, each carrying a distinct molecular identifier. Instead of being binned into consensus sequences, reads that shared molecular identifiers were thrown out. CDR3 identification, clonotype clustering and error correction used MiTCR with a Q25 quality threshold and the strictest error-elimination algorithm. Lower-bound total TCR beta diversity was estimated with a nonparametric unseen species model using Euler transformation. Through fastp at Q25 and MiXCR, TCRdb rebuilt clones from the public reads, retaining in-frame beta chains. Each CDR3 protein gets just one entry, which takes the most common genes and DNA from the rows behind it. TCRdb, not the authors, supplied the V and J calls. This sample gives about 750,000 distinct CDR3 sequences in total; about 55% of them show up just once. The ten largest clones take up approximately 40% of the sample.

What the authors observed across the whole study: Estimates of total diversity based on one million sequenced T cells were considered lower bounds and underestimates. A strong correlation was found between observed TCR beta diversity and the percentage of naive T cells measured by flow cytometry. Compared with the aged group, the long-lived group had more naive CD4+ T cells, fewer expanded clones and increased TCR diversity, suggesting age selection. The CMV infection status of donors was not known, potentially confounding age-related changes in expanded clonotypes. As age increased, observed TCR beta diversity per million T cells dropped in a roughly linear way, and a significant reduction was already evident by age 40. Since profiling was done on bulk unsorted PBMCs, naive and antigen-experienced compartments could not be conclusively compared.

Systemically healthy Caucasian individuals from Russia, about 38 in total and aged roughly 6 to 90 years, were included as donors. Around 10 milliliters of peripheral blood were collected from each donor into EDTA-treated Vacutainer tubes. Ficoll-Paque density-gradient centrifugation was used to isolate PBMCs, with at least 6 million per sample. Total RNA was extracted from PBMCs with Trizol reagent, with at least 6 micrograms obtained per sample. The percentages of naive CD45RAhigh/CD27high T cells were determined by flow cytometry on a PBMC aliquot from every donor. The chain employs TRBV10-2 and TRBJ1-2, with TRBD1 as a weak D call on 5 bases. The sample comprised blood. The sequence came from a man older than 75 in good health. The CDR3 protein is CASSEGAGNYGYTF. The bases read TGCGCCAGCAGTGAAGGGGCAGGAAACTATGGCTACACCTTC.